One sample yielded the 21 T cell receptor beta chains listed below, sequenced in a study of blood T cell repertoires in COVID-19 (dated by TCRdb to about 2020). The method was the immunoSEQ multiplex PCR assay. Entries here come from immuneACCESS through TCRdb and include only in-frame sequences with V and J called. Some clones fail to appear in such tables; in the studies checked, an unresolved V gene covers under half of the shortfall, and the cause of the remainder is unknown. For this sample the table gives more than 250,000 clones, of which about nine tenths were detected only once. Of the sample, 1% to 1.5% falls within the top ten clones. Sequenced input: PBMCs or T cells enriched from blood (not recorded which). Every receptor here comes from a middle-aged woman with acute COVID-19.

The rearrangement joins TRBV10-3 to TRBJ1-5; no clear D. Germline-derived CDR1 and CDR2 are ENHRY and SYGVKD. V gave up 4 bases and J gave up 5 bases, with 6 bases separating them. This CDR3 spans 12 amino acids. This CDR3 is CAISAGDQPQHF. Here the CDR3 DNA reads TGTGCCATCAGTGCCGGAGATCAGCCCCAGCATTTT.

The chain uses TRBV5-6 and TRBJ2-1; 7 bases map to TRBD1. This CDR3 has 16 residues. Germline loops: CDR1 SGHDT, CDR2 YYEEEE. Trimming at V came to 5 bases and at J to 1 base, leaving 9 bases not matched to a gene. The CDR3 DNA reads TGTGCCAGCAGGCATACAGGGGCCGCTTCCTACAATGAGCAGTTCTTC. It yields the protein CASRHTGAASYNEQFF.

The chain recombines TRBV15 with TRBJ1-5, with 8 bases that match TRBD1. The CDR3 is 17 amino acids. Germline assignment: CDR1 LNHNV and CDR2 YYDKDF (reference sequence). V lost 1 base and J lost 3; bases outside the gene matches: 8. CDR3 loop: CATSRVWYRGDNQPQHF. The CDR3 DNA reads TGTGCCACCAGCAGAGTTTGGTACAGGGGGGACAATCAGCCCCAGCATTTT.

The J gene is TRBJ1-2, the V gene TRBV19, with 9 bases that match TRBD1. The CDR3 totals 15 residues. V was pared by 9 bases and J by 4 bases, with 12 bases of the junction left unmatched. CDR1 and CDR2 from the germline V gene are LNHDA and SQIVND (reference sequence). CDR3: CASNSPGQGGYGYTF. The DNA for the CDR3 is TGTGCCAGCAATTCTCCGGGACAGGGAGGCTATGGCTACACCTTC.

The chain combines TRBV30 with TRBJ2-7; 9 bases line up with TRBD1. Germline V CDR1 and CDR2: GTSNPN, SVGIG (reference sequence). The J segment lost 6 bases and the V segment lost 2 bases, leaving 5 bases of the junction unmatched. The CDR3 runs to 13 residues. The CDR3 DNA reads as TGTGCCTGGAGTCCACAGGGGGCGGGCGAGCAGTACTTC. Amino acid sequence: CAWSPQGAGEQYF.

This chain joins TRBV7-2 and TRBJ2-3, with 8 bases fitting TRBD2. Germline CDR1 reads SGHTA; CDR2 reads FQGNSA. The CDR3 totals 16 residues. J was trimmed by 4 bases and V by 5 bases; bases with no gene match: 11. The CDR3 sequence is CASSNLSGRIPDTQYF. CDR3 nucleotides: TGTGCCAGCAGCAACCTGAGCGGGAGAATCCCAGATACGCAGTATTTT.

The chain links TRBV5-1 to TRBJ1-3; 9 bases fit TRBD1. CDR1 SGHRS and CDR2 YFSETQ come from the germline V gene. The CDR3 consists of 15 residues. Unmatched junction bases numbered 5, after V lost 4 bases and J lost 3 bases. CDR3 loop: CASSPQGAYGNTIYF. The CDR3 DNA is TGCGCCAGCAGCCCACAGGGGGCCTATGGAAACACCATATATTTT.

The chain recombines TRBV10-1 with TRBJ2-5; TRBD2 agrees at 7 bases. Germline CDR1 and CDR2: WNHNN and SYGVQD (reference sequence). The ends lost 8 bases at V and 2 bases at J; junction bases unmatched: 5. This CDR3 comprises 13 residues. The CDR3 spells CASSSGIQETQYF. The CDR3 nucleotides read TGCGCCAGCTCCAGCGGGATACAAGAGACCCAGTACTTC.

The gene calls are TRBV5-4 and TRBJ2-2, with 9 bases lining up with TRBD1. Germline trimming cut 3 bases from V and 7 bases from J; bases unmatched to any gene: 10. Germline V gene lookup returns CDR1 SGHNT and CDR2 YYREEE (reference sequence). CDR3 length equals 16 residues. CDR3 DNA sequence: TGTGCCAGCAGCTCGCCGGGACAGGGTATCGGCGGGGAGCTGTTTTTT. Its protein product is CASSSPGQGIGGELFF. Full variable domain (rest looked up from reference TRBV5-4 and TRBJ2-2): ETGVTQSPTHLIKTRGQQVTLRCSSQSGHNTVSWYQQALGQGPQFIFQYYREEENGRGNFPPRFSGLQFPNYSSELNVNALELDDSALYLCASSSPGQGIGGELFFGEGSRLTVL.

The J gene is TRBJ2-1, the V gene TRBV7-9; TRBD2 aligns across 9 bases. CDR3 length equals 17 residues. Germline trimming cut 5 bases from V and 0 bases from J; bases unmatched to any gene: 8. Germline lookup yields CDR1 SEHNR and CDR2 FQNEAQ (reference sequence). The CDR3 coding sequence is TGTGCCAGCAGCCGTCTAGCGGGGAAGAGCTCCTACAATGAGCAGTTCTTC. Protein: CASSRLAGKSSYNEQFF.

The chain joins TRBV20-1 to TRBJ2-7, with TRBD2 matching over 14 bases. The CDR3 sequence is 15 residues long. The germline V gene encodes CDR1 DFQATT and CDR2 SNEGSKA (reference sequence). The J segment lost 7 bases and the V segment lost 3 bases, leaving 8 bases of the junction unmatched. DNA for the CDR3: TGCAGTGCTAGTGTTGGACTAGCGGGGGGTTTAGAGCAGTACTTC. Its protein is CSASVGLAGGLEQYF.

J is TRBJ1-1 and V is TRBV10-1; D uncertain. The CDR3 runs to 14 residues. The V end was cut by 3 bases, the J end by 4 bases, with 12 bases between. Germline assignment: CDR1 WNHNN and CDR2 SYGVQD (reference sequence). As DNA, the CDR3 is TGCGCCAGCAGTGATTCAACGGTTCGCACTGAAGCTTTCTTT. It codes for CASSDSTVRTEAFF.

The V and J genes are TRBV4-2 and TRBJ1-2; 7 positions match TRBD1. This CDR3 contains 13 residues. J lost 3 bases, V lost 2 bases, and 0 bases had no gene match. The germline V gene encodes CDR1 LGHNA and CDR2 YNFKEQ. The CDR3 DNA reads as TGTGCCAGCAGCCAACAGGGGGACTATGGCTACACCTTC. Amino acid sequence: CASSQQGDYGYTF.

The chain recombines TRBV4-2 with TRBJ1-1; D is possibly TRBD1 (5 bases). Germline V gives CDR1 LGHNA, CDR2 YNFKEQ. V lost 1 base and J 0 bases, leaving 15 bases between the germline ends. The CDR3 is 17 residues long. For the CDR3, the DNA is TGTGCCAGCAGCCAAGGGCTGTGGGCGGACATGAACACTGAAGCTTTCTTT. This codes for CASSQGLWADMNTEAFF.

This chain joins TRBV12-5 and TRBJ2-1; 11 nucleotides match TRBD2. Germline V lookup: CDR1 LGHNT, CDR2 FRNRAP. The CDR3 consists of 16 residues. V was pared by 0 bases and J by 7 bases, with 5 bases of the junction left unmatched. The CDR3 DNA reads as TGTGCTAGTGGTTTGGTAGTTAGCGGGAGGGTGAATGAGCAGTTCTTC. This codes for CASGLVVSGRVNEQFF.

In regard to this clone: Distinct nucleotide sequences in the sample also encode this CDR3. In DNA form, the CDR3 reads TGCGCCAGCAGCTTTGGAGGGATGAACACTGAAGCTTTCTTT. The encoded protein is CASSFGGMNTEAFF. The rearrangement joins TRBV5-1 to TRBJ1-1; D gene unclear. The V end lost 2 bases, the J end lost 0 bases, and 8 bases lay between the germline ends. This CDR3 comprises 14 residues. Germline loops: CDR1 SGHRS, CDR2 YFSETQ.

CDR3 loop: CASKGWTAYGYTF. For the CDR3, the DNA is TGTGCCAGCAAAGGGTGGACAGCTTATGGCTACACCTTC. The V call is TRBV7-9, the J call TRBJ1-2; D possibly corresponds to TRBD1 (6 bases). CDR1 is SEHNR and CDR2 is FQNEAQ in the germline V gene (reference sequence). The CDR3 has 13 amino acids. The V gene lost 7 bases and the J gene lost 5 bases, with 14 bases spanning the gap.

CDR3 sequence: CASSPMRGGTENYEQYF. The CDR3 DNA reads as TGTGCCAGCAGCCCTATGCGCGGGGGGACAGAAAATTACGAGCAGTACTTC. The chain uses TRBV7-9 and TRBJ2-7, with D perhaps matching TRBD2 (8 bases). Trimming removed 5 bases from V and 4 bases from J, with 24 bases in between. This CDR3 has 17 residues. Germline V lookup: CDR1 SEHNR, CDR2 FQNEAQ (reference sequence).

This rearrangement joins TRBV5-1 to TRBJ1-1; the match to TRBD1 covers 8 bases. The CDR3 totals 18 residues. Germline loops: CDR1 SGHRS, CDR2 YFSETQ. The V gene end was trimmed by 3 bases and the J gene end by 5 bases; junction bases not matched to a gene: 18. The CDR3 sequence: CASSSLGGTGTGGTEAFF. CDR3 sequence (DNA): TGCGCCAGCAGCTCGCTTGGGGGGACCGGGACAGGTGGGACTGAAGCTTTCTTT.

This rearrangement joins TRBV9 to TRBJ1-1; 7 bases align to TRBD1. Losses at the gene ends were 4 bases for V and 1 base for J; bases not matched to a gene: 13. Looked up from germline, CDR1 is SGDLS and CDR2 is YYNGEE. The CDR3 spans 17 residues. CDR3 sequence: CASSPQPSTGWNTEAFF. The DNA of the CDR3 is TGTGCCAGCAGCCCTCAACCCTCGACAGGGTGGAACACTGAAGCTTTCTTT.

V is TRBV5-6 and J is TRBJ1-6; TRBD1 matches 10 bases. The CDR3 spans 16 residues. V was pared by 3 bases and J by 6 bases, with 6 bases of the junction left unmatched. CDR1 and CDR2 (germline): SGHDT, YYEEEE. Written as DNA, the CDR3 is TGTGCCAGCAGCTGGGACAGGGGTCTGGGTAATTCACCCCTCCACTTT. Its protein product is CASSWDRGLGNSPLHF.